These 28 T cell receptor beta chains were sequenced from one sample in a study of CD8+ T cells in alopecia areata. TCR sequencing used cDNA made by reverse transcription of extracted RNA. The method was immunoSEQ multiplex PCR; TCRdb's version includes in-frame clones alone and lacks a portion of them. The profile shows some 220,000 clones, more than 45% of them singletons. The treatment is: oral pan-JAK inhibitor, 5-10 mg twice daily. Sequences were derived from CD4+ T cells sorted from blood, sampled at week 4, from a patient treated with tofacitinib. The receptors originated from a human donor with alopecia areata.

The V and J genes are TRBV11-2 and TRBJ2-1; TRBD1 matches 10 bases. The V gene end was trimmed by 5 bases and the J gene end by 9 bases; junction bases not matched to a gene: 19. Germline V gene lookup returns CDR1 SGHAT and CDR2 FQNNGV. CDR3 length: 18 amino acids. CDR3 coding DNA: TGTGCCAGCAGCATAGGGTGGAAGGGACAGGGGCCGGGTGGTGAGCAGTTCTTC. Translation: CASSIGWKGQGPGGEQFF.

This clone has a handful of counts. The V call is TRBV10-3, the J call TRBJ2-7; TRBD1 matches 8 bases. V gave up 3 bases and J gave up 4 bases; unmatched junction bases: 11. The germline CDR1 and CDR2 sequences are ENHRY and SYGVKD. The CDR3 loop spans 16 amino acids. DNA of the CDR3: TGTGCCATCAGTGATTTAACCCAGGGGGCGGGGTACGAGCAGTACTTC. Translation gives CAISDLTQGAGYEQYF.

The CDR3 spells CSVEVGGSSNQPQHF. The CDR3 nucleotides are TGCAGCGTTGAAGTCGGGGGGAGTAGCAATCAGCCCCAGCATTTT. This chain joins TRBV29-1 and TRBJ1-5, with D perhaps matching TRBD1 (5 bases). In germline, CDR1 is SQVTM, CDR2 ANQGSEA. The CDR3 runs to 15 residues. The ends were cut back, 1 base at V and 0 bases at J, with 10 bases in the middle.

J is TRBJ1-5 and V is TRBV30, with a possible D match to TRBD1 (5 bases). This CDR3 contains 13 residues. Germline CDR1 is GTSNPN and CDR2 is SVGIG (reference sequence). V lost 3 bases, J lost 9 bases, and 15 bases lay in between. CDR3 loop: CAWSEGPDLPQHF. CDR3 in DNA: TGTGCCTGGAGCGAGGGACCCGATTTGCCCCAGCATTTT.

The CDR3 DNA reads as TGTGCCAGCAGTCAGGGGAGCGGCAATCAGCCCCAGCATTTT. Amino acid sequence: CASSQGSGNQPQHF. J is TRBJ1-5 and V is TRBV6-1, with TRBD1 as a possible D gene (6 bases). The V and J ends lost 5 bases and 2 bases respectively, with 10 bases between them. This CDR3 has 14 amino acids. Looked up from germline, CDR1 is MNHNS and CDR2 is SASEGT.

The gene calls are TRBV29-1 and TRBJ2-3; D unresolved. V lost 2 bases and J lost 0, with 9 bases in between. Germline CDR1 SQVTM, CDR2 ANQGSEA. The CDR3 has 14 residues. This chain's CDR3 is CSVEKRVSTDTQYF. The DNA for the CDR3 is TGCAGCGTTGAAAAAAGGGTTAGCACAGATACGCAGTATTTT.

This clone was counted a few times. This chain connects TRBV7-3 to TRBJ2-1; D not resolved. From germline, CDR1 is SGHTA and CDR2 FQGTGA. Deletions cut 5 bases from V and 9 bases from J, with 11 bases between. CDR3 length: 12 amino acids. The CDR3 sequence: CASSQITGEQFF. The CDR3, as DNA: TGTGCCAGCAGCCAAATCACCGGTGAGCAGTTCTTC.

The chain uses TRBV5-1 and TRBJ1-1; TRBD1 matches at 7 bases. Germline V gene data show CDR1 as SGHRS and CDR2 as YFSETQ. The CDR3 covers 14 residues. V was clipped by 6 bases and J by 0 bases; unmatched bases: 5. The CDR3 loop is CASTRTGLNTEAFF. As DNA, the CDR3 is TGCGCCAGCACCCGGACAGGTTTGAACACTGAAGCTTTCTTT.

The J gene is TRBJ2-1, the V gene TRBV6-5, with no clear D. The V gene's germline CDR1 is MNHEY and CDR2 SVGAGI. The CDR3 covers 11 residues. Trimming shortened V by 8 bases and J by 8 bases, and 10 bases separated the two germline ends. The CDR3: CASRVSDEQFF. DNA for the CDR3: TGTGCCAGCCGGGTAAGCGATGAGCAGTTCTTC.

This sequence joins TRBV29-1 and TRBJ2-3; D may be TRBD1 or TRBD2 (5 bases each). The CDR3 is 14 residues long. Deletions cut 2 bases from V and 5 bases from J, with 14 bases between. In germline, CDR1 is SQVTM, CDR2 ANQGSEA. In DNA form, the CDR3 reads TGCAGCGTTGAAAGGGACCGGTATCAAGATACGCAGTATTTT. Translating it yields CSVERDRYQDTQYF.

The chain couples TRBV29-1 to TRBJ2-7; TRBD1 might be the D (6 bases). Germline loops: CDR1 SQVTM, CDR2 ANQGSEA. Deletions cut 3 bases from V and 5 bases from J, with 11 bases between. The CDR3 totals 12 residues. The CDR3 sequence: CSVELQGNEQYF. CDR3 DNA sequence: TGCAGCGTTGAGTTGCAGGGGAACGAGCAGTACTTC.

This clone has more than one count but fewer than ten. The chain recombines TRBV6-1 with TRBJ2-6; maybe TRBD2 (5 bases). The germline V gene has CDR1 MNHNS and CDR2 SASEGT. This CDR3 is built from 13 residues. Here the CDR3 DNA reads TGTGCGACGGAGGAAGGAGGGGCCAACGTCCTGACTTTC. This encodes CATEEGGANVLTF.

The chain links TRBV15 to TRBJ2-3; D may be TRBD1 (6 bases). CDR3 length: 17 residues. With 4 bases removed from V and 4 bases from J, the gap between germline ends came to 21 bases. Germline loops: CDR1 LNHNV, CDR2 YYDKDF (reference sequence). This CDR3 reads CATSTYSGTIGPDTQYF. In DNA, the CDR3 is TGTGCCACCAGCACCTACTCCGGGACAATAGGGCCAGATACGCAGTATTTT.

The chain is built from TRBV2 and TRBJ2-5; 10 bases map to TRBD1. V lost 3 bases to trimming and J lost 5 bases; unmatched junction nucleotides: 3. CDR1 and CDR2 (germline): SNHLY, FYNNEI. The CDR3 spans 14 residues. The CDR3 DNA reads TGTGCCAGCAGTGATGGGACAGGGGTCGAGACCCAGTACTTC. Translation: CASSDGTGVETQYF.

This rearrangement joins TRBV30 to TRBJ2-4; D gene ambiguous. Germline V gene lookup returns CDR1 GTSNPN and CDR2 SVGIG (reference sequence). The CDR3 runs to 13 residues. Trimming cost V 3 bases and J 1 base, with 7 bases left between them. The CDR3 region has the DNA TGTGCCTGGAGGATCCTTGCCAAAAACATTCAGTACTTC. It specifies CAWRILAKNIQYF.

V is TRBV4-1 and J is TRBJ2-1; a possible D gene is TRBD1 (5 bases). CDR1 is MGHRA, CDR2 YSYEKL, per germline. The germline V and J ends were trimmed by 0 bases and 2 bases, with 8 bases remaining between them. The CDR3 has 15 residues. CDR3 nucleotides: TGCGCCAGCAGCCAAGAGCAGGGCCCCTACAATGAGCAGTTCTTC. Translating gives CASSQEQGPYNEQFF.

As DNA, the CDR3 is TGTGCCAGCTCACCACGGGCACGGGGGGGCTCCTACAATGAGCAGTTCTTC. Its protein product is CASSPRARGGSYNEQFF. The V gene is TRBV18, the J gene TRBJ2-1, with TRBD2 matching over 8 bases. The CDR3 length is 17 residues. With V trimmed by 1 base and J by 0 bases, 5 bases remained unmatched. CDR1 KGHSH and CDR2 LQKENI come from the germline V gene.

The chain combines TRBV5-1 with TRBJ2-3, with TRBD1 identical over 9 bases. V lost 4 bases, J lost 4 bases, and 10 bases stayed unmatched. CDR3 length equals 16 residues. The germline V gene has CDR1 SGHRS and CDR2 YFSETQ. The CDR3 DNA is TGCGCCAGCAGCCCTAGGACAGGGGCGAGGGCAGATACGCAGTATTTT. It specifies CASSPRTGARADTQYF.

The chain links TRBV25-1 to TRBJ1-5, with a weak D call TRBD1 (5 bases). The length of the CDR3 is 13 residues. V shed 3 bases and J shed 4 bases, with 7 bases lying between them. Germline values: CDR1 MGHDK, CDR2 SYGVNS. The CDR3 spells CASSDRGNQPQHF. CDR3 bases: TGTGCCAGCAGTGATCGGGGGAATCAGCCCCAGCATTTT. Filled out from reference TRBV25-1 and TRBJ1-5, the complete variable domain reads EADIYQTPRYLVIGTGKKITLECSQTMGHDKMYWYQQDPGMELHLIHYSYGVNSTEKGDLSSESTVSRIRTEHFPLTLESARPSHTSQYLCASSDRGNQPQHFGDGTRLSIL.

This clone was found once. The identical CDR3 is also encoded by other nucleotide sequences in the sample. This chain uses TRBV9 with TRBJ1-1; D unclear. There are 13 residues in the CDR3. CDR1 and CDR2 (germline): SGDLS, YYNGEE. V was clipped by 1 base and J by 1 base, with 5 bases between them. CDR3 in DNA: TGTGCCAGCAGCGTACTTGGGAACACTGAAGCTTTCTTT. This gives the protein CASSVLGNTEAFF.

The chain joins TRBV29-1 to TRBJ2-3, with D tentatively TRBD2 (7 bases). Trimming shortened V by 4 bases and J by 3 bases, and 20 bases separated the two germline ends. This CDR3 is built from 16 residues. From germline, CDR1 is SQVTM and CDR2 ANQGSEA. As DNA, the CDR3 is TGCAGCGTTGCCCCTCGCGGGGGCCGAAAGACAGATACGCAGTATTTT. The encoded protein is CSVAPRGGRKTDTQYF.

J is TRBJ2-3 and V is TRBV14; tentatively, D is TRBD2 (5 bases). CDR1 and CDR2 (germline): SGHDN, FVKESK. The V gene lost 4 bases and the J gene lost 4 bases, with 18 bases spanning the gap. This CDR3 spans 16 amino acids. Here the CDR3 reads CASSPRGSTISDTQYF. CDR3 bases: TGTGCCAGCAGCCCCCGGGGTAGCACGATTTCAGATACGCAGTATTTT.

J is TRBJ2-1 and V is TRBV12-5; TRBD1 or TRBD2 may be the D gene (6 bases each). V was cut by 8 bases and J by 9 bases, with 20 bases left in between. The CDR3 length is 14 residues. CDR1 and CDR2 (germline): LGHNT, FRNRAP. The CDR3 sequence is CASSGGFRMGEQFF. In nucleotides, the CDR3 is TGTGCTAGTTCCGGGGGCTTTAGGATGGGTGAGCAGTTCTTC. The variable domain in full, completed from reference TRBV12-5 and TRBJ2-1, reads DARVTQTPRHKVTEMGQEVTMRCQPILGHNTVFWYRQTMMQGLELLAYFRNRAPLDDSGMPKDRFSAEMPDATLATLKIQPSEPRDSAVYFCASSGGFRMGEQFFGPGTRLTVL.

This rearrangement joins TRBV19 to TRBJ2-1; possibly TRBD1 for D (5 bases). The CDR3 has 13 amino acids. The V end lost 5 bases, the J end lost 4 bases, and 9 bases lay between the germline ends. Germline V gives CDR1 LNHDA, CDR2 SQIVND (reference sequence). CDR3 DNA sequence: TGTGCCAGTAGTGCCGACAGATACAATGAGCAGTTCTTC. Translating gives CASSADRYNEQFF.

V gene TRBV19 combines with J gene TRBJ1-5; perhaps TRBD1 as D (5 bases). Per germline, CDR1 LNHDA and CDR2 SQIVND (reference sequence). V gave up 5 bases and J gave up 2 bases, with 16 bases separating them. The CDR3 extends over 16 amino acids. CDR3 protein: CASSASGVGGNQPQHF. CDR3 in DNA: TGTGCCAGTAGTGCCTCGGGGGTCGGGGGCAATCAGCCCCAGCATTTT.

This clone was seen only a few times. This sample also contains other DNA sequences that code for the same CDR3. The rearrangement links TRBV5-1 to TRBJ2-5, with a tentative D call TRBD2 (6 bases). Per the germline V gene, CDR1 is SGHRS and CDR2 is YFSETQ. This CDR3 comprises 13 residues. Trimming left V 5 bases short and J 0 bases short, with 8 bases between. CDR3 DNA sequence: TGCGCCAGCAGGGAGGGAGACCAAGAGACCCAGTACTTC. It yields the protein CASREGDQETQYF.

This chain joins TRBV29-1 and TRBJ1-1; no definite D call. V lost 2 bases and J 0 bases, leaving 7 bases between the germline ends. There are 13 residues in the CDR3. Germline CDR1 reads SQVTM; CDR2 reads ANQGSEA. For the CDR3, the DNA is TGCAGCGTTGAATTCGGGGTGAACACTGAAGCTTTCTTT. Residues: CSVEFGVNTEAFF.

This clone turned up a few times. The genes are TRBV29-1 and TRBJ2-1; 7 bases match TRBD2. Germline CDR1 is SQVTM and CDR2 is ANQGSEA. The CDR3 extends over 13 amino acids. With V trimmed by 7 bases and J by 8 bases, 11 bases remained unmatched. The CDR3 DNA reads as TGCAGCGCGGGAGGACGGGCCTTGGATGAGCAGTTCTTC. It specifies CSAGGRALDEQFF.